This T cell receptor beta chain comes out of a study of blood T cell repertoires in COVID-19. For the study at large: Acute-phase and convalescent COVID-19 samples originated in the United States, Italy and Spain. T cells, B-cell-depleted T cells, or PBMCs provided the cDNA or gDNA that served as material.

Original data processing: Amplification with reference gene primers provided the estimates of nucleated cell counts. The data were produced by immunoSEQ multiplex PCR, yet TCRdb's version contains in-frame clones alone and is incomplete. V and J calls and clone size are given by that table; D and trimming were obtained from the DNA. The data show 230,000 or so clones, over 75% seen once. Germline CDR1 MGHRA, CDR2 YSYEKL. Unmatched junction bases numbered 11, after V lost 7 bases and J lost 4 bases. This CDR3 spans 15 amino acids. The V and J genes are TRBV4-1 and TRBJ2-5; 8 nucleotides match TRBD2. The receptor comes from a man aged 35 to 55 with active or convalescent COVID-19. The sample was peripheral blood. The CDR3 DNA follows: TGCGCCAGCACCTTCGGGGGGGGCGGCGTAGAGACCCAGTACTTC. It encodes CASTFGGGGVETQYF.